The clone carrying this T cell receptor (beta chain) was detected a few times. What it binds is unknown. TCRdb re-called the 5' RACE reads with MiXCR, one entry per CDR3 protein. This sample yields 420,000 or so distinct CDR3 sequences, of which around a sixth are seen a single time; roughly 12% belongs to the top ten. The ends lost 3 bases at V and 2 bases at J; junction bases unmatched: 6. This CDR3 region has 16 residues. The germline V gene has CDR1 SGHNT and CDR2 YYREEE (reference sequence). These data belong to a study of identical twins. Overall study findings and caveats: Sequences that were out-of-frame, alpha and twin-shared displayed an excess of low generation probability. Beta out-of-frame sequences displayed a weaker excess of sharing between twins.

This chain joins TRBV5-4 and TRBJ2-1; 9 bases agree with TRBD2. The TCR comes from a man in his fifties in good health. Source material: naive T cells sorted from blood. The CDR3 bases are TGTGCCAGCAGCTCTGGGGCTAGCGGGACCTACAATGAGCAGTTCTTC. It yields the protein CASSSGASGTYNEQFF.